The 31 T cell receptor beta chains below come from one sample, sequenced in a study of spatial heterogeneity in lung cancer (dated by TCRdb to between 2019 and 2020). The library came from 5' RACE. Sequencing instrument: NextSeq 500. The public reads were reprocessed in TCRdb via fastp at Q25 and MiXCR, keeping in-frame beta chains. Rows are combined by CDR3 protein, so each entry shows the most common genes and DNA. This sample holds approximately 40,000 distinct CDR3 sequences; 5.2% were observed only once. The ten largest make up roughly 26% of the sample. The time point label corresponds to: sample taken at primary tumor resection. Whole RNA extracted from tumor and nontumor lung tissue, or from cryopreserved PBMC samples, was used for TCR sequencing without cell sorting. Sequenced material: PBMCs, taken at surgery. All receptors come from a female donor with early-stage non-small cell lung cancer.

This clonotype was seen ten or more times. The rearrangement uses TRBV3-1 and TRBJ2-3; D gene ambiguous. The ends were cut back, 4 bases at V and 6 bases at J, with 8 bases in the middle. Germline V gives CDR1 LGHDT, CDR2 YNNKEL (reference sequence). This CDR3 has 12 amino acids. CDR3 in DNA: TGTGCCAGCAGCCTGGATCTCGATACGCAGTATTTT. Its translation: CASSLDLDTQYF.

In its sample, this clonotype was seen many times. The chain links TRBV7-3 to TRBJ1-5, with 7 bases that match TRBD1. Trimming removed 4 bases from V and 3 bases from J; junction bases left unmatched: 3. The germline gives CDR1 SGHTA, CDR2 FQGTGA. CDR3 length: 14 residues. CDR3 DNA: TGTGCCAGCAGCTCACAGGGGTTCAATCAGCCCCAGCATTTT. Protein sequence: CASSSQGFNQPQHF.

The table lists this clonotype with many counts. This chain links TRBV7-2 with TRBJ1-1, with D tentatively TRBD1 (5 bases). This CDR3 comprises 14 residues. Germline CDR1 is SGHTA and CDR2 is FQGNSA. Trimming pared 3 bases from V and 3 bases from J, leaving 11 bases between. In nucleotides, the CDR3 is TGTGCCAGCAGCTTGCAGGGAGGCGACACTGAAGCTTTCTTT. Translation: CASSLQGGDTEAFF.

This clonotype was counted ten times or more. The chain carries TRBV20-1 and TRBJ2-2, with 7 bases matching TRBD2. The germline V gene has CDR1 DFQATT and CDR2 SNEGSKA (reference sequence). The CDR3 is 16 amino acids. V trimming: 3 bases; J trimming: 3 bases; junction bases outside the gene matches: 10. In nucleotides, the CDR3 is TGCAGTGCTAGGGTACTAGCGTTAAGTGACACCGGGGAGCTGTTTTTT. It encodes CSARVLALSDTGELFF.

Many counts were recorded for this clonotype. The chain is built from TRBV24-1 and TRBJ2-5, with 7 bases lining up with TRBD1. Trimming removed 3 bases from V and 3 bases from J; junction bases left unmatched: 6. CDR3 size: 15 residues. Germline lookup yields CDR1 KGHDR and CDR2 SFDVKD. This chain's CDR3 is CATSDPRQGEETQYF. The CDR3 DNA sequence: TGTGCCACCAGTGATCCGCGACAGGGTGAAGAGACCCAGTACTTC.

This clonotype was seen ten or more times. The J gene is TRBJ2-7, the V gene TRBV7-2; the match to TRBD1 covers 8 bases. Germline CDR1 SGHTA, CDR2 FQGNSA. This CDR3 region has 13 residues. The V and J ends lost 8 bases and 6 bases, in that order; junction bases with no gene match: 9. The CDR3 loop is CASLPGQGSEQYF. DNA for the CDR3: TGTGCCAGCCTACCCGGACAGGGTTCCGAGCAGTACTTC.

Notes on this clonotype: One junction end does not reproduce the germline sequence, and a read error may be involved. The chain uses TRBV7-2 and TRBJ2-3; possibly TRBD2 for D (5 bases). The CDR3 has 16 amino acids. Germline-derived CDR1 and CDR2 are SGHTA and FQGNSA. The CDR3 sequence: CASSPRLTGFTDTQYF. CDR3 sequence (DNA): TGTGCCAGCAGCCCCCGACTAACGGGGTTCACAGATACGCAGTATTTC.

This clonotype was recorded a few times. The junction and the germline gene differ at one end; a read error may be behind it. The gene calls are TRBV18 and TRBJ1-6, with 9 bases lining up with TRBD1. Germline V CDR1 and CDR2: KGHSH, LQKENI. The CDR3 consists of 15 residues. The CDR3 region is CASSGTGTYDSPLHF. CDR3 DNA sequence: TGTGCCAGCTCAGGGACAGGGACCTATGATTCACCCCTCCACTTT.

This clonotype has more than one count but fewer than ten. V usage is TRBV10-3 and J usage is TRBJ2-3; D is perhaps TRBD2 (6 bases). Germline CDR1 reads ENHRY; CDR2 reads SYGVKD. The CDR3 runs 12 residues. V lost 9 bases, J lost 6 bases, and 13 bases lay in between. The CDR3 loop reads CAIGTAGDTQYF. The DNA for the CDR3 is TGTGCCATAGGGACTGCGGGCGATACGCAGTATTTT.

The gene calls are TRBV5-1 and TRBJ2-7; a possible D gene is TRBD1 (5 bases). CDR1 is SGHRS, CDR2 YFSETQ, per germline. Trimming shortened V by 4 bases and J by 4 bases, and 15 bases separated the two germline ends. There are 14 residues in the CDR3. CDR3 bases: TGCGCCAGCAGCCAAGACAGTTTCTATTACGAGCAGTACTTC. It encodes CASSQDSFYYEQYF.

This clonotype was recorded at least ten times. The chain links TRBV7-2 to TRBJ2-3; D is perhaps TRBD2 (5 bases). The V end lost 1 base, the J end lost 3 bases, and 14 bases lay between the germline ends. This CDR3 is 16 amino acids long. Per germline, CDR1 SGHTA and CDR2 FQGNSA. CDR3: CASSLVDRGPTDTQYF. CDR3 in DNA: TGTGCCAGCAGCTTAGTAGATCGGGGTCCGACAGATACGCAGTATTTT.

The chain recombines TRBV19 with TRBJ2-7; D is unclear. The CDR3 is 13 residues long. Trimming took off 3 bases at V and 4 bases at J, with 10 bases between the two ends. The germline V gene has CDR1 LNHDA and CDR2 SQIVND (reference sequence). This chain's CDR3 is CASSISGLYEQYF. The CDR3 DNA is TGTGCCAGTAGTATTAGTGGTCTTTACGAGCAGTACTTC.

This clonotype has more than one count but fewer than ten. V is TRBV20-1 and J is TRBJ2-7; D possibly corresponds to TRBD1 (5 bases). The CDR3 sequence is 12 residues long. CDR1 DFQATT and CDR2 SNEGSKA come from the germline V gene (reference sequence). Trimming removed 4 bases from V and 2 bases from J, with 9 bases in between. The DNA of the CDR3 is TGCAGTGCTACGACAGCCGCCTACGAGCAGTACTTC. Protein product: CSATTAAYEQYF.

As concerns this clonotype: Being one base from a much bigger clone, this may be a read error. The gene calls are TRBV7-2 and TRBJ2-7; D gene unclear. Looked up from germline, CDR1 is SGHTA and CDR2 is FQGNSA. CDR3 length: 14 amino acids. CDR3 sequence (DNA): TGTGCCCGCAGACCGGGCGGCAGTTCCTACGAGCAGTACTTC. It encodes CARRPGGSSYEQYF.

In this sample, this clonotype turned up many times. The genes are TRBV2 and TRBJ2-5; D remains unclear. Germline V gene lookup returns CDR1 SNHLY and CDR2 FYNNEI. The CDR3 is 13 residues long. V was trimmed by 8 bases and J by 0 bases, leaving 10 bases between them. Here the CDR3 DNA reads TGTGCCAGCTACAAGGCCAACCAAGAGACCCAGTACTTC. This gives the protein CASYKANQETQYF.

This clonotype was detected ten times or more. J is TRBJ1-4 and V is TRBV21-1; the table's D call, TRBD1, has no DNA check behind it. TRBV21-1 counts as a pseudogene. The CDR3 consists of 15 residues. CDR3 amino acids: CASSKAGVTNEKLFF. The CDR3 DNA follows: TGTGCCAGCAGCAAAGCAGGGGTAACTAATGAAAAACTGTTTTTT.

In its sample, this clonotype was seen many times. The chain joins TRBV10-3 to TRBJ2-1, with D perhaps matching TRBD2 (6 bases). Between the trimmed V and J ends, which lost 2 bases and 6 bases, there was a span of 11 bases. Germline CDR1 ENHRY, CDR2 SYGVKD. This CDR3 region has 14 residues. CDR3 sequence (DNA): TGTGCCATCAGTGAGCCCGGACTATTCAATGAGCAGTTCTTC. Translation gives CAISEPGLFNEQFF.

This clonotype occurred many times. The chain links TRBV12-3 or TRBV12-4 to TRBJ2-1, with 14 bases matching TRBD2. The CDR3 sequence is 18 residues long. V lost 1 base to trimming and J lost 9 bases; unmatched junction nucleotides: 11. The CDR3 coding sequence is TGTGCCAGCAGTTTAGGACTAGCGGGAGGGTTTGATGTGGGTGAGCAGTTCTTC. Residues: CASSLGLAGGFDVGEQFF.

In this sample, this clonotype turned up many times. The V and J genes are TRBV12-3 or TRBV12-4 and TRBJ1-1; 9 bases are a match to TRBD1. Trimming at V came to 6 bases and at J to 5 bases, leaving 4 bases not matched to a gene. This CDR3 region has 13 residues. CDR3 protein: CASRQGAWTEAFF. In DNA form, the CDR3 reads TGTGCCAGCAGACAGGGGGCATGGACTGAAGCTTTCTTT.

This clonotype was recorded at least ten times. The chain employs TRBV27 and TRBJ2-2; no clear D. This CDR3 has 16 amino acids. Germline CDR1 MNHEY, CDR2 SMNVEV (reference sequence). Trimming cost V 5 bases and J 2 bases, with 15 bases left between them. CDR3 sequence reads: CASSPRTLYNTGELFF. DNA of the CDR3: TGTGCCAGCAGTCCTCGGACGCTCTACAACACCGGGGAGCTGTTTTTT.

The chain couples TRBV6-1 to TRBJ1-2; D unresolved. The V end lost 4 bases, the J end lost 4 bases, and 10 bases lay between the germline ends. CDR1 is MNHNS, CDR2 SASEGT, per germline. The CDR3 consists of 13 residues. The CDR3 is CASSGLSSYGYTF. CDR3 in DNA: TGTGCCAGCAGTGGATTATCCTCCTATGGCTACACCTTC.

This clonotype was seen a few times. This chain joins TRBV12-5 and TRBJ2-5; 8 bases fit TRBD2. V lost 7 bases to trimming and J lost 5 bases; unmatched junction nucleotides: 18. The CDR3 runs 17 residues. Germline-derived CDR1 and CDR2 are LGHNT and FRNRAP. The CDR3 bases are TGTGCTAGTGCCCATCCGGGGGGGGCGTCTAGCCTGGAGACCCAGTACTTC. Its protein is CASAHPGGASSLETQYF.

This clonotype occurred many times. The V call is TRBV2, the J call TRBJ2-3; D not resolved. The germline gives CDR1 SNHLY, CDR2 FYNNEI. The ends were cut back, 6 bases at V and 0 bases at J, with 4 bases in the middle. This CDR3 has 12 amino acids. CDR3 DNA: TGTGCCAGCAGGCGGAGCACAGATACGCAGTATTTT. Translated: CASRRSTDTQYF.

There are a few counts of this clonotype. V and J are TRBV9 and TRBJ2-7, with D unclear. V gave up 0 bases and J gave up 6 bases, with 13 bases separating them. Germline V gives CDR1 SGDLS, CDR2 YYNGEE. The CDR3 is 14 amino acids. CDR3 amino acids: CASSVVAEPAEQYF. CDR3 coding DNA: TGTGCCAGCAGCGTAGTTGCGGAACCAGCCGAGCAGTACTTC.

This clonotype was counted a few times. V is TRBV7-9 and J is TRBJ1-1; D possibly corresponds to TRBD1 (5 bases). Trimming took 5 bases from V and 1 from J, leaving 14 bases between them. CDR1 and CDR2 (germline): SEHNR, FQNEAQ (reference sequence). The CDR3 sequence is 15 residues long. The CDR3 is CASSPGGRWNTEAFF. In DNA, the CDR3 is TGTGCCAGCAGCCCCGGGGGACGGTGGAACACTGAAGCTTTCTTT.

This clonotype was counted at least ten times. The chain recombines TRBV28 with TRBJ1-1; D not resolved. Trimming took 4 bases from V and 1 from J, leaving 4 bases between them. The CDR3 sequence is 12 residues long. Per the germline V gene, CDR1 is MDHEN and CDR2 is SYDVKM. DNA for the CDR3: TGTGCCAGCAGTTACAGGAACACTGAAGCTTTCTTT. It encodes CASSYRNTEAFF.

This clonotype was seen ten or more times. V usage is TRBV20-1 and J usage is TRBJ1-5, with D possibly matching TRBD1 (5 bases). V lost 5 bases, J lost 6 bases, and 11 bases lay in between. This CDR3 spans 12 amino acids. CDR1 DFQATT and CDR2 SNEGSKA come from the germline V gene (reference sequence). CDR3 protein: CSAAQGGQPQHF. CDR3 nucleotide sequence: TGCAGTGCTGCGCAGGGCGGTCAGCCCCAGCATTTT.

The genes are TRBV5-1 and TRBJ2-2; the match to TRBD1 covers 8 bases. Looked up from germline, CDR1 is SGHRS and CDR2 is YFSETQ. Losses at the gene ends were 4 bases for V and 6 bases for J; bases not matched to a gene: 5. This CDR3 is 14 amino acids long. The CDR3 loop is CASSRGQEAGELFF. CDR3 sequence (DNA): TGCGCCAGCAGCCGGGGACAGGAGGCCGGGGAGCTGTTTTTT.

This clonotype came up a few times. This chain uses TRBV4-3 with TRBJ1-5, with D tentatively TRBD1 (6 bases). Looked up from germline, CDR1 is LGHNA and CDR2 is YSLEER. The CDR3 consists of 15 residues. The germline V and J ends were trimmed by 0 bases and 4 bases, with 10 bases remaining between them. The CDR3 loop reads CASSQDVQGNQPQHF. CDR3 DNA sequence: TGCGCCAGCAGCCAAGATGTACAGGGAAATCAGCCCCAGCATTTT.

This clonotype has ten or more counts. CDR3 residues: CASSLQPTGELFF. CDR3 nucleotide sequence: TGTGCCAGCAGCTTACAGCCGACCGGGGAGCTGTTTTTT. The chain joins TRBV7-3 to TRBJ2-2; unclear D gene. V dropped 2 bases and J dropped 5 bases, with 6 bases sitting between them. In germline, CDR1 is SGHTA, CDR2 FQGTGA. This CDR3 has 13 amino acids.

Ten or more counts support this clonotype. The genes are TRBV7-6 and TRBJ2-3, with 7 bases lining up with TRBD2. The CDR3 has 15 residues. The germline CDR1 and CDR2 sequences are SGHVS and FNYEAQ. V lost 1 base and J lost 7; bases outside the gene matches: 8. This CDR3 is CASSLVSGIANTQYF. The CDR3 coding sequence is TGTGCCAGCAGCTTAGTAAGCGGGATTGCGAATACGCAGTATTTT. Full variable domain (missing parts from reference TRBV7-6 and TRBJ2-3): GAGVSQSPRYKVTKRGQDVALRCDPISGHVSLYWYRQALGQGPEFLTYFNYEAQQDKSGLPNDRFSAERPEGSISTLTIQRTEQRDSAMYRCASSLVSGIANTQYFGPGTRLTVL.